Reported below is one T cell receptor beta chain. The CDR3 is made up of 13 amino acids. The germline V gene has CDR1 SEHNR and CDR2 FQNEAQ (reference sequence). Trimming left V 1 base short and J 7 bases short, with 10 bases between. Isolation recovered at least 7 million PBMCs from every sample. Extractions gave at least 5.5 micrograms of total RNA per sample. Alongside a J-beta primer mix, a sample-barcoded 5' primer served in a second PCR lasting about 6 to 12 cycles. A template-switch adaptor that had 12 random nucleotides put a tag on each cDNA molecule. MiXCR, run by TCRdb on the 5' RACE reads, gives a single entry per CDR3 protein. The sample shows around 780,000 distinct CDR3 sequences, 25% to 30% of them seen only once. This entry belongs to a study of blood T cells in healthy people across ages. Separately, the same data were catalogued under a study of T cells of mothers and their children. Per that paper: Donation was provided by three healthy Caucasian mothers along with their six children.

The sequence was obtained from a boy between 10 and 17 years old in good health. Sequencing was performed on blood. This sequence joins TRBV7-9 and TRBJ1-2; possibly TRBD1 for D (5 bases). Here the CDR3 DNA reads TGTGCCAGCAGCTTAGAGGCAGGGCCTGGCTACACCTTC. Residues: CASSLEAGPGYTF.